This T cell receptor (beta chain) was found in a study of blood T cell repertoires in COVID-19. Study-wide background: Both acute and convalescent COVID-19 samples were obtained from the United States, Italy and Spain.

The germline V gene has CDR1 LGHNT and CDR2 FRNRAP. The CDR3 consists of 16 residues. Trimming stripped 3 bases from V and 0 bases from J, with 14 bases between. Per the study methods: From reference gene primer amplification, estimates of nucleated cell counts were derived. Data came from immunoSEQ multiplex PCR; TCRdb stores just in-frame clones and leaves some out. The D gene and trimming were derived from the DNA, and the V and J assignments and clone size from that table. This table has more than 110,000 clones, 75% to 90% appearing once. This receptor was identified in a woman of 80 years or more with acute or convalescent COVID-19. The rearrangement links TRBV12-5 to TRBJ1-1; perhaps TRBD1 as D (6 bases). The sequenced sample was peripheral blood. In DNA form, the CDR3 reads TGTGCTAGTGGTTTTGGTGCAGGGGCCATGAACACTGAAGCTTTCTTT. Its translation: CASGFGAGAMNTEAFF.